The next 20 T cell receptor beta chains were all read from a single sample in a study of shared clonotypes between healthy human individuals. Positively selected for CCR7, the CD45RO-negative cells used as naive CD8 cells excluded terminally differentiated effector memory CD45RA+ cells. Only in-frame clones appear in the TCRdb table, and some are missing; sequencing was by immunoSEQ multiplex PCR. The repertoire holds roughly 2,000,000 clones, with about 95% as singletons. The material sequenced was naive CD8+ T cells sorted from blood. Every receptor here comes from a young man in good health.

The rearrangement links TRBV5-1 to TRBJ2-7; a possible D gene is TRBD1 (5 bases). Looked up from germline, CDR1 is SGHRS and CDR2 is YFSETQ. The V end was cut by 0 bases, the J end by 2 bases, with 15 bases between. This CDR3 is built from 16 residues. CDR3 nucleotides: TGCGCCAGCAGCTTGGCCGTCATGCAGGGCACCTACGAGCAGTACTTC. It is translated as CASSLAVMQGTYEQYF.

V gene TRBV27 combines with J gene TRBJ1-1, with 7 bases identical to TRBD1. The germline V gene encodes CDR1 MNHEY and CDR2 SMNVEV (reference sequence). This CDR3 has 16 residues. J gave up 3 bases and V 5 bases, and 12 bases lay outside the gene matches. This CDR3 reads CASSVLPTGLHTEAFF. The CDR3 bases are TGTGCCAGCAGTGTCCTACCGACAGGGTTACACACTGAAGCTTTCTTT.

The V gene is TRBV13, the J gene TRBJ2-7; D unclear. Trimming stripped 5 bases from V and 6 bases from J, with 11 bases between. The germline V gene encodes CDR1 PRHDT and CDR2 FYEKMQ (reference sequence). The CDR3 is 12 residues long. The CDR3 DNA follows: TGTGCCAGCAGCCTCGGGTTAACCGAGCAGTACTTC. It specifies CASSLGLTEQYF.

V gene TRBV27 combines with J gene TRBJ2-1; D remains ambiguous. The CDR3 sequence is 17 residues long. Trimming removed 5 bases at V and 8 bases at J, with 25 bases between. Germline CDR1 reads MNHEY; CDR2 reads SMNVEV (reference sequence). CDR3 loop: CASSPLAGSRFNHEQFF. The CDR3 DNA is TGTGCCAGCAGTCCCCTGGCCGGCTCCCGTTTCAACCATGAGCAGTTCTTC.

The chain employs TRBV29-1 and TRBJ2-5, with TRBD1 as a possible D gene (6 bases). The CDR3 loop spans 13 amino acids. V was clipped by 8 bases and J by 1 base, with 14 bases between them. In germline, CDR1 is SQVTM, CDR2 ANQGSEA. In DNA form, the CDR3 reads TGCAGCATAAGCAGGGGCGGCCAAGAGACCCAGTACTTC. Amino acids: CSISRGGQETQYF.

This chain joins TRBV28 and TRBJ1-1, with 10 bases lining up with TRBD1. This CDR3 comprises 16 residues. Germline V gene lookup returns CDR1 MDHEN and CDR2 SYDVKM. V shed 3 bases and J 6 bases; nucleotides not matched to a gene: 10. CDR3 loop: CASSFPPRQGASEAFF. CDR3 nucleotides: TGTGCCAGCAGTTTCCCCCCTCGACAGGGGGCTTCTGAAGCTTTCTTT.

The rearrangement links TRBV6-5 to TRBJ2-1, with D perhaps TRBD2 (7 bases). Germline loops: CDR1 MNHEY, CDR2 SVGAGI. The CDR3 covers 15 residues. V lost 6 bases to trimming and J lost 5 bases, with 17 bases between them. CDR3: CASSLPRGADNEQFF. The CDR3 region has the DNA TGTGCCAGCAGCCTACCTCGGGGGGCGGACAATGAGCAGTTCTTC.

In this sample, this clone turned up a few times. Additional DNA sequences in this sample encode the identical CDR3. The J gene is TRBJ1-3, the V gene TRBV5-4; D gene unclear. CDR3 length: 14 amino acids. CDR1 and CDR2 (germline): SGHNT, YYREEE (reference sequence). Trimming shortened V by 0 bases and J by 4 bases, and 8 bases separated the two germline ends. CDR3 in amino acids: CASSLGGSGNTIYF. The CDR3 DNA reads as TGTGCCAGCAGCTTGGGGGGATCCGGAAACACCATATATTTT.

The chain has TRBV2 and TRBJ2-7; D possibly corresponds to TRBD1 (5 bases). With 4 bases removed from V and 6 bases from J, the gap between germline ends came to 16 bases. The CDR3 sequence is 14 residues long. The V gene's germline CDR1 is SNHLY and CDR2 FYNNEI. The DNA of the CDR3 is TGTGCCAGCAGTGGGGTGGTAGGGCAGGGCGAGCAGTACTTC. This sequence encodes CASSGVVGQGEQYF.

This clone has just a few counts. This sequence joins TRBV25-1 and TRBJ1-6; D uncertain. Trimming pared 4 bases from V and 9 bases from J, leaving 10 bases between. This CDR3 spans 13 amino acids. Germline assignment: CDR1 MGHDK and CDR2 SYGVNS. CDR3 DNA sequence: TGTGCCAGCAGTGGGGGTAACGGTTCACCCCTCCACTTT. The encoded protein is CASSGGNGSPLHF.

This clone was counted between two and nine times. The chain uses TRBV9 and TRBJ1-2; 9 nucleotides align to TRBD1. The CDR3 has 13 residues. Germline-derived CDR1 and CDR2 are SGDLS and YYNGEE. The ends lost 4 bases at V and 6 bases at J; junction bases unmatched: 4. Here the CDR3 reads CASSPGQGNGYTF. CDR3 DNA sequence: TGTGCCAGCAGCCCCGGACAGGGGAATGGCTACACCTTC.

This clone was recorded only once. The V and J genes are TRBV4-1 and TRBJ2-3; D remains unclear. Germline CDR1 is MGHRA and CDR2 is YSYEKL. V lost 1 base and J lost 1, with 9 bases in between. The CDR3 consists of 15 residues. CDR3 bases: TGCGCCAGCAGCCAAGTTGACGGACGCACAGATACGCAGTATTTT. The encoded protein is CASSQVDGRTDTQYF.

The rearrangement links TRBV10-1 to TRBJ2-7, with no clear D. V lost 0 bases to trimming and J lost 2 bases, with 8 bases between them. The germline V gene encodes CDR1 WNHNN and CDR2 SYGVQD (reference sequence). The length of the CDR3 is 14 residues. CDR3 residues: CASSESQLPYEQYF. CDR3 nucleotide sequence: TGCGCCAGCAGTGAGTCGCAACTCCCCTACGAGCAGTACTTC.

The CDR3 DNA is TGTGCCAGCAGCCGAGGGGGCAGCTATGGCTACACCTTC. Translated, it gives CASSRGGSYGYTF. The chain employs TRBV5-6 and TRBJ1-2; 7 nucleotides agree with TRBD1. Germline V gene data show CDR1 as SGHDT and CDR2 as YYEEEE. Germline trimming cut 4 bases from V and 4 bases from J; bases unmatched to any gene: 4. The CDR3 contains 13 residues.

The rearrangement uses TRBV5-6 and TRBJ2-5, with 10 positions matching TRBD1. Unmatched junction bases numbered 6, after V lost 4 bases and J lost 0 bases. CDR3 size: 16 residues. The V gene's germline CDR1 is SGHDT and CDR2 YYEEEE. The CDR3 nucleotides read TGTGCCAGCAGCGCCGGGACAGGGGTGTACCAAGAGACCCAGTACTTC. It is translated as CASSAGTGVYQETQYF. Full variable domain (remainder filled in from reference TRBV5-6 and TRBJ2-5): DAGVTQSPTHLIKTRGQQVTLRCSPKSGHDTVSWYQQALGQGPQFIFQYYEEEERQRGNFPDRFSGHQFPNYSSELNVNALLLGDSALYLCASSAGTGVYQETQYFGPGTRLLVL.

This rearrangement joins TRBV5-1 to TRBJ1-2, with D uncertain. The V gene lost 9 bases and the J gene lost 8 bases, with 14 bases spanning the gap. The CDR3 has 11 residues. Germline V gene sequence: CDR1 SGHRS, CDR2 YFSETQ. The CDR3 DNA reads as TGCGCCACCCACGGACCTTCGGGCTACACCTTC. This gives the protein CATHGPSGYTF.

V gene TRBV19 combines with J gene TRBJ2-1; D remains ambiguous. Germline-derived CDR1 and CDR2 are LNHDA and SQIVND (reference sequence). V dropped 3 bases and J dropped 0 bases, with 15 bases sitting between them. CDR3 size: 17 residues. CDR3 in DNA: TGTGCCAGTAGTATCCCCTCGCGGCGGAGCTCCTACAATGAGCAGTTCTTC. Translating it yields CASSIPSRRSSYNEQFF.

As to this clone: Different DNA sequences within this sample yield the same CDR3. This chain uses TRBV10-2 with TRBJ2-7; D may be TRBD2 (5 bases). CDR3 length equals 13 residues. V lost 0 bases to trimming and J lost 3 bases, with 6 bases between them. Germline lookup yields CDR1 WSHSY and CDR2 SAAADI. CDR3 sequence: CASSESRGYEQYF. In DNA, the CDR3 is TGCGCCAGCAGTGAGTCTCGGGGCTACGAGCAGTACTTC.

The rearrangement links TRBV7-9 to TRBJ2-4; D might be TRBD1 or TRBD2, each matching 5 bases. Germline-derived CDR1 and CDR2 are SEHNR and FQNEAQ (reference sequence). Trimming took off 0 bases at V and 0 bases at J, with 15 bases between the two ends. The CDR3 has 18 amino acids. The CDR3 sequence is CASSLAEGTFRAKNIQYF. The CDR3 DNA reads TGTGCCAGCAGCTTAGCTGAAGGGACCTTCCGAGCCAAAAACATTCAGTACTTC.

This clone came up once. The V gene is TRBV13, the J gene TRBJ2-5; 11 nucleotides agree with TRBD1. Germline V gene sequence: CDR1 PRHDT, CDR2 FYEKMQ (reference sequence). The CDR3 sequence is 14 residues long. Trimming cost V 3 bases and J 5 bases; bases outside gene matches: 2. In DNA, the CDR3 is TGTGCCAGCAGCTTTGGGGACAGGGGGGAGACCCAGTACTTC. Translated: CASSFGDRGETQYF.